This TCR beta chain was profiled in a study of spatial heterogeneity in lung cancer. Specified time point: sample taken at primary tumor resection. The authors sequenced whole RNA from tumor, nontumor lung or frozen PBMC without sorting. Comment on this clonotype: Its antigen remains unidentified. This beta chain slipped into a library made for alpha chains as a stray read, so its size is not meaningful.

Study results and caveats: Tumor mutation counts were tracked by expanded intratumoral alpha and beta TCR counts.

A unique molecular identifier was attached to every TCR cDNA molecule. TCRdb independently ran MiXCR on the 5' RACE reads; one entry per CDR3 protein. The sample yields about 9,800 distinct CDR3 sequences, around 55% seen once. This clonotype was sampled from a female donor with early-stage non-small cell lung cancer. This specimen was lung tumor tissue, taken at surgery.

The CDR3 DNA is TGTGCCAGCAGTGTATGGGGGGGGCGAGGAGAGACCCAGTACTTC. Its translation: CASSVWGGRGETQYF. The chain joins TRBV6-1 to TRBJ2-5; the D gene is possibly TRBD2 (7 bases). Germline CDR1 and CDR2: MNHNS and SASEGT. This CDR3 has 15 amino acids. Trimming cost V 4 bases and J 4 bases, with 16 bases left between them.